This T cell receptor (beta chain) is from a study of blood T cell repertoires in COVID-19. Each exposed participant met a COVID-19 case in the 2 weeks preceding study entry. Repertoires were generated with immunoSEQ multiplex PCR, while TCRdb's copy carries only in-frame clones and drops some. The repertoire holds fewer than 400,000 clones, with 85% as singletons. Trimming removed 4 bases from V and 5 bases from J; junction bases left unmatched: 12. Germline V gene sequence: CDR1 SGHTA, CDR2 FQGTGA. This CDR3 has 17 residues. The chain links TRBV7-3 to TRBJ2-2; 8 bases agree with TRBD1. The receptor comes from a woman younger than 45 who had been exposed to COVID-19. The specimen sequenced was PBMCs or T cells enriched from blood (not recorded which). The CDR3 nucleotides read TGTGCCAGCAGCTCCTCCAAGACAGGGGTTTCAACCGGGGAGCTGTTTTTT. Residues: CASSSSKTGVSTGELFF. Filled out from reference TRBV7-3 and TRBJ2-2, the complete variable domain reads GAGVSQTPSNKVTEKGKYVELRCDPISGHTALYWYRQSLGQGPEFLIYFQGTGAADDSGLPNDRFFAVRPEGSVSTLKIQRTERGDSAVYLCASSSSKTGVSTGELFFGEGSRLTVL.